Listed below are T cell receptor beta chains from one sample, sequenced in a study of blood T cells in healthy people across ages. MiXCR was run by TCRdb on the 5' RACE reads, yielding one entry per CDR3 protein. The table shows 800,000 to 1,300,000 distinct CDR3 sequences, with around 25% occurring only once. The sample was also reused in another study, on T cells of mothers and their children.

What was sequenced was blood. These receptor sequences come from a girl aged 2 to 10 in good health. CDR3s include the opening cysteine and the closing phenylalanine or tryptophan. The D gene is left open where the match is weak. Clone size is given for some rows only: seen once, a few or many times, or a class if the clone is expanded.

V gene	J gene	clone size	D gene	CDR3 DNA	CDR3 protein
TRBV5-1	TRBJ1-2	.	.	TGCGCCAGCAGCTACCGGGACCCTAACTATGGCTACACCTTC	CASSYRDPNYGYTF
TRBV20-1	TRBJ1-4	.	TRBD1	TGCAGTGCTAGCACCCCGGACAGGGGGGGCGAAAAACTGTTTTTT	CSASTPDRGGEKLFF
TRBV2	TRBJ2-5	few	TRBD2	TGTGCCAGCAGTGAAACCTTAACTAGCGGGGGGACCCAGTACTTC	CASSETLTSGGTQYF
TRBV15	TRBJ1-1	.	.	TGTGCCACCAGTTTGCAACAGGTCGGGCCGGGTGAAGCTTTCTTT	CATSLQQVGPGEAFF
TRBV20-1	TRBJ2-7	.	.	TGCAGTGCTAGGTCTCGGGCTATCTCCTACGAGCAGTACTTC	CSARSRAISYEQYF
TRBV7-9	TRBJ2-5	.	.	TGTGCCAGCAGCTTAGCACAGGGCAGTCGAAAGACCCAGTACTTC	CASSLAQGSRKTQYF
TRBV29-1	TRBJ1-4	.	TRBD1	TGCAGCGTTGAGGAAGGGACAGGGGGGGACGAAAAACTGTTTTTT	CSVEEGTGGDEKLFF
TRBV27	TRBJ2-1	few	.	TGTGCCAGCAGTTTAGGGAGATATGAGCAGTTCTTC	CASSLGRYEQFF
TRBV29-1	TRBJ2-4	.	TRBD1	TGCAGCGCGCCACAGGGGGACATTCAGTACTTC	CSAPQGDIQYF
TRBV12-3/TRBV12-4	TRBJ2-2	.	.	TGTGCCAGCAGTTTAGGGGGCAAGACCGGGGAGCTGTTTTTT	CASSLGGKTGELFF
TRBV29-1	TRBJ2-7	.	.	TGCAGCGTTGTCGTAGGACTGCAGAGCTCCTACGAGCAGTACTTC	CSVVVGLQSSYEQYF
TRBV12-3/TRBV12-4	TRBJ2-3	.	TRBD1	TGTGCCAGCAGACCAACGACAGGGAGAGCAGATACGCAGTATTTT	CASRPTTGRADTQYF
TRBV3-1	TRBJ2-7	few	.	TGTGCCAGCGGTGGATTTAGGTCCTACGAGCAGTACTTC	CASGGFRSYEQYF
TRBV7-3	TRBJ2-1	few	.	TGTGCCAGCAGCTTCTCCGGGACGGACAATGAGCAGTTCTTC	CASSFSGTDNEQFF
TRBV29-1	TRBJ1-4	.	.	TGCAGCGTTGATCCGACAGGAGATTCAAAACTGTTTTTT	CSVDPTGDSKLFF
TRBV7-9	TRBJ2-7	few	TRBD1	TGTGCCAGCAGTTACGACAGGGGTCCCTCCTACGAGCAGTACTTC	CASSYDRGPSYEQYF
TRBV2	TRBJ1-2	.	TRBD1	TGTGCCAGGACAGGGGCCGATGGCTACACCTTC	CARTGADGYTF
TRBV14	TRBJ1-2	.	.	TGTGCCAGCAGCCAAGATTTGGCAGGGGCTAACTATGGCTACACCTTC	CASSQDLAGANYGYTF
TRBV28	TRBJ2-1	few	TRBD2	TGTGCCAGCAGTTCAGAGACTAGCGGCCCCCTATTAGACAATGAGCAGTTCTTC	CASSSETSGPLLDNEQFF
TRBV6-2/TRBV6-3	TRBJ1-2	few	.	TGTGCCAGCAGTTACGAGGACAGAGAAGGCTACACCTTC	CASSYEDREGYTF
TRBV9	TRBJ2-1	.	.	TGTGCCAGCAGCGTAGACTATTCTAATGAGCAGTTCTTC	CASSVDYSNEQFF
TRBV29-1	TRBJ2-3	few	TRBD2	TGCAGCGTCCTTAGCGGGGCTGAGCGGGGCACAGATACGCAGTATTTT	CSVLSGAERGTDTQYF
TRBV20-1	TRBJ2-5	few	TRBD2	TGCAGTGCTAGCGCGGGACTAGAAGAAGAGACCCAGTACTTC	CSASAGLEEETQYF
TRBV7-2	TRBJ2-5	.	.	TGTGCCAGCAGCCCACTAGAGCCCGGGACCGGAGAGACCCAGTACTTC	CASSPLEPGTGETQYF
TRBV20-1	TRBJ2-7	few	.	TGCAGTGCTAGAGGGAGAGGGGTGGCCTACGAGCAGTACTTC	CSARGRGVAYEQYF
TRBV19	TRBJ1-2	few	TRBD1	TGTGCCAGTAGTCGAGACAGGGGTGCCTACACCTTC	CASSRDRGAYTF
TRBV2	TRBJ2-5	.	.	TGTGCCAGCAGTGACGTCGGCAGCAACCAAGAGACCCAGTACTTC	CASSDVGSNQETQYF
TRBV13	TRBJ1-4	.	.	TGTGCCAGCAGCTTTGAGCGAAATGAAAAACTGTTTTTT	CASSFERNEKLFF
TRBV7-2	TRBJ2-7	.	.	TGTGCCAGCAGCTTAGTTCTGGGGATCTCCTACGAGCAGTACTTC	CASSLVLGISYEQYF
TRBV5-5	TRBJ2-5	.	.	TGTGCCAGCAGCGGAAATCATAAAGAGACCCAGTACTTC	CASSGNHKETQYF
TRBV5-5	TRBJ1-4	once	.	TGTGCCAGCAGCTCCCGCCCTTTGGGCCCAACTAATGAAAAACTGTTTTTT	CASSSRPLGPTNEKLFF
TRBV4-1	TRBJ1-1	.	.	TGCGCCAGCAGCCAAGTCTATGATCGGGGGACTGAAGCTTTCTTT	CASSQVYDRGTEAFF
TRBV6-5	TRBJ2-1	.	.	TGTGCCAGCAGTTACGGGAGCGGGTTAAATGAGCAGTTCTTC	CASSYGSGLNEQFF
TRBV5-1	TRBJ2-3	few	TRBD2	TGCGCCAGCAGGAGCAGGGAGGGGACAGATACGCAGTATTTT	CASRSREGTDTQYF
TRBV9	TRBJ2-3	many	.	TGTGCCAGCAGAGGGACCTACACAGATACGCAGTATTTT	CASRGTYTDTQYF
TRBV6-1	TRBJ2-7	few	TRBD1	TGTGCCAGCAGTGGAACAGGGGTGGGATCCTACGAGCAGTACTTC	CASSGTGVGSYEQYF
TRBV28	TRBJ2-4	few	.	TGTGCCAGCAGTCCTTGGACAAAGAAAAACATTCAGTACTTC	CASSPWTKKNIQYF
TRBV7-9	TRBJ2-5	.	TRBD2	TGTGCCAGCAGCTACAGAGGAAAAGCCGGGACTAGCGGGAGAGAGACCCAGTACTTC	CASSYRGKAGTSGRETQYF
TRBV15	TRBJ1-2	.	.	TGTGCCACCAGCGGTAGGGTGGATGGCTACACCTTC	CATSGRVDGYTF
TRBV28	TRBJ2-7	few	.	TGTGCCAGCAGTCCCCGGTCCGAGCAGTACTTC	CASSPRSEQYF
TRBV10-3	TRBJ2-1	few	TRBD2	TGTGCCATCAGGGGGACTAGCGGGAGCAATGAGCAGTTCTTC	CAIRGTSGSNEQFF
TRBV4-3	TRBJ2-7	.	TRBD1	TGCGCCAGCAGCCAAGAGGGTCGCAGGGGGCGCGACGAGCAGTACTTC	CASSQEGRRGRDEQYF
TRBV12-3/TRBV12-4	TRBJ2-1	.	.	TGTGCCAGCAGTACATCCGGCAATGAGCAGTTCTTC	CASSTSGNEQFF
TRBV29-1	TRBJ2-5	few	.	TGCAGCGTTGAATACAGGCAAGAGACCCAGTACTTC	CSVEYRQETQYF
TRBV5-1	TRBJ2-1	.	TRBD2	TGCGCCAGCAGCTTACGCGGGAGCTCGGGTAATGAGCAGTTCTTC	CASSLRGSSGNEQFF